This TCR beta chain was recorded in a study of breast tumors, draining lymph nodes, adjacent tissues. TCRdb analysed the multiplex PCR reads with MiXCR anew, one entry per CDR3 protein. The sample contains approximately 45,000 distinct CDR3 sequences, about 23% of which appear only once. This clonotype came up many times. Germline values: CDR1 MNHEY, CDR2 SVGAGI. Trimming cost V 2 bases and J 2 bases, with 13 bases left between them. The CDR3 spans 16 residues. The receptor comes from a female donor with breast cancer. Some clones in this sample may be carry-over from other donors' samples. The chain has TRBV6-5 and TRBJ2-1; TRBD2 might be the D (6 bases). Sequencing input: breast tumor tissue. Here the CDR3 reads CASSYGRGLAYNEQFF. The DNA for the CDR3 is TGTGCCAGCAGTTACGGGCGGGGCTTGGCCTACAATGAGCAGTTCTTC.